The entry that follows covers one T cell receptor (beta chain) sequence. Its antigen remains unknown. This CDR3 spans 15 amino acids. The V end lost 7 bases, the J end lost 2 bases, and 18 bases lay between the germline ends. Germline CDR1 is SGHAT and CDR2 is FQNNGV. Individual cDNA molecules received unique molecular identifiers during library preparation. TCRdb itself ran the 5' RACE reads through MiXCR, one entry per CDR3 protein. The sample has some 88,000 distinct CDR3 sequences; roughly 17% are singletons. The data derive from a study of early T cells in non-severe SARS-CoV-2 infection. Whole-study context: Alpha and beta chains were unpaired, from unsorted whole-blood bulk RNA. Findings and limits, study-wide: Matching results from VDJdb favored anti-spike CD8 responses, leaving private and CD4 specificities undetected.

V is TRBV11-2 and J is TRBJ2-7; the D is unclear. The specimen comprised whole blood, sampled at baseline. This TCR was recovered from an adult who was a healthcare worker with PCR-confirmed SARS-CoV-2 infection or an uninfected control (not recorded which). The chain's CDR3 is CASKPSWTDAYEQYF. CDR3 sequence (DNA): TGTGCCAGCAAACCCTCTTGGACGGACGCCTACGAGCAGTACTTC.